One T cell receptor (beta chain) is described in this entry. Its specific antigen is unknown. No much larger clonotype is one base removed from it; base qualities were not supplied. The immunoSEQ Assay, a bias-controlled multiplex PCR, was used to amplify TCRbeta CDR3 regions from genomic DNA. The authors processed their data as follows. Within the assay, amplification of reference gene primers was used to estimate how many nucleated cells each sample contained. To quantify the absolute abundance of each unique TCRbeta CDR3 rearrangement, sequence reads were collapsed and filtered. Productive Simpson clonality was computed per sample as the square root of Simpson's diversity index over productive rearrangements. As stored in TCRdb, this immuneACCESS dataset retains in-frame rearrangements with V and J assigned. A fraction of the clones does not appear; measured against another copy, unresolved V genes explain less than half of the discrepancy, and the remainder lacks a known reason. Clonal size and the V and J genes are those of that table, whereas D and trimming came from the DNA. For this sample the table gives fewer than 400,000 clones, of which 65% to 85% were detected only once. Just under 3% of the sample is taken by the ten largest.

These data come from a study of blood T cell repertoires in COVID-19 (dated by TCRdb to the early 2020s). Regarding the research as a whole: The collaborator samples originated in the United States, Italy and Spain and spanned the acute and convalescent phases of COVID-19. The prospective study material was composed of cDNA or gDNA derived from T cells, B-cell-depleted T cells, or PBMCs. Sample metadata almost always included a de-identified subject ID, COVID-19 status, age in years and sex. Samples came from the ongoing ImmuneRACE study (first 160 participants) plus 1,254 subjects from 6 global collaborators. Where available, HLA class I and class II types were taken from metadata supplied by the sample provider and were not determined by assay-based typing. Subjects who had been exposed to COVID-19, were actively infected with it, or had recovered from it provided the deeply sampled blood TCRbeta repertoires that made up the dataset. A freely available public database, intended as a resource for researchers studying the immune response to SARS-CoV-2, is where the repertoires were released. On the study overall, not on this receptor specifically: The quantity of clinical and demographic metadata differed by source and by participant and was supplied without curation.

Whole blood was collected in K2EDTA tubes by collaborating institutions according to the institutions' own protocols. For TCRbeta analysis, collaborators shipped samples in one of three forms: frozen whole blood, isolated PBMCs, or DNA extracted from either of those sample types. Trimming takes 5 bases off V and 3 bases off J; junction bases not matched to a gene: 9. Its CDR3 holds 18 amino acids, cysteine through phenylalanine. Just the 54-base CDR3 DNA is kept, in frame starting at base 1. Based on the germline V gene, the CDR1 and CDR2 sequences are SGHAT and FQNNGV. Sequencing was performed on peripheral blood. Recombination connected TRBV11-2 to TRBJ2-2, with 13 central nucleotides matching TRBD2. This clonotype originated in a man between 25 and 39 years old with active or convalescent COVID-19. The CDR3 loop reads CASSLQLAGGPDTGELFF. The base sequence is TGTGCCAGCAGCCTCCAACTAGCGGGGGGGCCGGACACCGGGGAGCTGTTTTTT.